The source of this T cell receptor beta chain is a study of control samples from healthy donors and cancer patients. Data came from immunoSEQ multiplex PCR; TCRdb stores just in-frame clones and leaves some out. The table lists 100,000 or so clones, roughly three quarters of them singletons, with 10% in the top ten. Trimming left V 7 bases short and J 2 bases short, with 15 bases between. CDR1 LNHDA and CDR2 SQIVND come from the germline V gene (reference sequence). The CDR3 runs 15 residues. V is TRBV19 and J is TRBJ2-1; the D is unclear. The sample comprised blood. This TCR came from a woman between 25 and 40 years old in good health. The CDR3 bases are TGTGCCAGTACCCCGGGTGGGCAACCCTACAATGAGCAGTTCTTC. Its translation: CASTPGGQPYNEQFF. The full variable domain, rest sourced from reference TRBV19 and TRBJ2-1, is DGGITQSPKYLFRKEGQNVTLSCEQNLNHDAMYWYRQDPGQGLRLIYYSQIVNDFQKGDIAEGYSVSREKKESFPLTVTSAQKNPTAFYLCASTPGGQPYNEQFFGPGTRLTVL.